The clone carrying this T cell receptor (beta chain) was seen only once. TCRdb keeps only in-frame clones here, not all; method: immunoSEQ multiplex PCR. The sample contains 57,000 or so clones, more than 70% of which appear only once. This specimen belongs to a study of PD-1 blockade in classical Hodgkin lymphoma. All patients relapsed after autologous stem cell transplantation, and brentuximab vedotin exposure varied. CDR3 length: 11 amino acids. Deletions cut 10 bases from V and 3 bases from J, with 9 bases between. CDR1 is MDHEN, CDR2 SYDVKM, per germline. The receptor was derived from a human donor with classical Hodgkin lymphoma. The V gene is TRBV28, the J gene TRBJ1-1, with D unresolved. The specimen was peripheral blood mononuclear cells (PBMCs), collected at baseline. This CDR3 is CATWAYTEAFF. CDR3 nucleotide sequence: TGTGCCACGTGGGCATACACTGAAGCTTTCTTT. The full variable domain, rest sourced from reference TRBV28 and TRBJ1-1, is DVKVTQSSRYLVKRTGEKVFLECVQDMDHENMFWYRQDPGLGLRLIYFSYDVKMKEKGDIPEGYSVSREKKERFSLILESASTNQTSMYLCATWAYTEAFFGQGTRLTVV.